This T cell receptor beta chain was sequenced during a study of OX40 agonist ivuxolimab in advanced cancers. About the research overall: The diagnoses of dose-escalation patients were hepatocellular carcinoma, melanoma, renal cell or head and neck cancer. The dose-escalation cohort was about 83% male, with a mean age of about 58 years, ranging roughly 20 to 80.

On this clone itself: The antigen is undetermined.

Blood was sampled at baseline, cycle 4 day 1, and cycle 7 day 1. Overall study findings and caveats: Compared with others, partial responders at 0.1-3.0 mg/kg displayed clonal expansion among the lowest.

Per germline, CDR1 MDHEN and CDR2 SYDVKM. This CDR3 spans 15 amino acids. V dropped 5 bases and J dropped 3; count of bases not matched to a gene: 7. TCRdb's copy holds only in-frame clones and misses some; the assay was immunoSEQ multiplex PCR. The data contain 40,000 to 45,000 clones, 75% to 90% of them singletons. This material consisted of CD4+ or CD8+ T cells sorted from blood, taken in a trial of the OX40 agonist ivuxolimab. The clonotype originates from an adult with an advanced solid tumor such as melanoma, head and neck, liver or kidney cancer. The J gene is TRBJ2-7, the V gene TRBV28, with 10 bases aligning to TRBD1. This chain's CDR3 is CASSHGQGDFYEQYF. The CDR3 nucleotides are TGTGCCAGCAGTCACGGACAGGGGGATTTCTACGAGCAGTACTTC.